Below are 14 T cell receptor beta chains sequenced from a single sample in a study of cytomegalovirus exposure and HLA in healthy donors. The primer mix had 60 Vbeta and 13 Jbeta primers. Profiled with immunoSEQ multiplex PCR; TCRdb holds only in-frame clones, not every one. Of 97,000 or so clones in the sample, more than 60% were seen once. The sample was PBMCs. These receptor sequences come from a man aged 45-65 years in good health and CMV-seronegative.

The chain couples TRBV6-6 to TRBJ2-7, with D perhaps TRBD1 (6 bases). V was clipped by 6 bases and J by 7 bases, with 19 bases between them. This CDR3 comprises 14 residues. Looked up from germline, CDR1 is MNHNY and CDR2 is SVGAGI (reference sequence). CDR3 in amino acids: CASSSGTSDREQYF. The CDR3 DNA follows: TGTGCCAGCAGCTCCGGGACATCGGATCGAGAGCAGTACTTC.

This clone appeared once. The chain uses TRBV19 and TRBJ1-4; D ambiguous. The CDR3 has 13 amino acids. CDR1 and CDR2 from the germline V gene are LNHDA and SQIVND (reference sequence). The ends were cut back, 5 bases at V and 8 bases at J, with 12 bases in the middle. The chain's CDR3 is CASSWPGEEKLFF. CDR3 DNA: TGTGCCAGTAGTTGGCCCGGGGAGGAAAAACTGTTTTTT.

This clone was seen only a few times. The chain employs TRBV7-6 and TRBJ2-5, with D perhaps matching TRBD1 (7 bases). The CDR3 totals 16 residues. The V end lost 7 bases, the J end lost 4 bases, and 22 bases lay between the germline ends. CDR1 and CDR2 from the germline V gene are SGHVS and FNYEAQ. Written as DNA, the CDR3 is TGTGCCAGCACCCTCAGGGGGGCAGGGGCCGGAGAGACCCAGTACTTC. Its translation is CASTLRGAGAGETQYF.

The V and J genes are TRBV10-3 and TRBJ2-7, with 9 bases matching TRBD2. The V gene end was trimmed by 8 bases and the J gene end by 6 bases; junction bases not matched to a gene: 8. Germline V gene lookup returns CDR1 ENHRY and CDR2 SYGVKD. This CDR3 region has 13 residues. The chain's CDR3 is CAIGGGGALEQYF. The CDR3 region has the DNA TGTGCCATCGGTGGCGGGGGGGCCCTCGAGCAGTACTTC.

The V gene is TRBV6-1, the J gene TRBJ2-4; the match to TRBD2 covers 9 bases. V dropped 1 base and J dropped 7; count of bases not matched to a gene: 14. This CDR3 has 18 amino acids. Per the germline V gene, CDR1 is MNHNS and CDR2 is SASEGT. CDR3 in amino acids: CASSEGSPLGLAGNIQYF. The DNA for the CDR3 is TGTGCCAGCAGTGAAGGATCCCCATTGGGACTAGCAGGGAACATTCAGTACTTC.

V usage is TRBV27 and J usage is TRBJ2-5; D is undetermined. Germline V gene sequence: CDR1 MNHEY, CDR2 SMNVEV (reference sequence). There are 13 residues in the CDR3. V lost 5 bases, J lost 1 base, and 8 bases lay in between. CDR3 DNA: TGTGCCAGCAGTCCAAACATCCAAGAGACCCAGTACTTC. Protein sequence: CASSPNIQETQYF.

The CDR3 reads CASRPTRDSYNSPLHF. For the CDR3, the DNA is TGTGCCAGCAGGCCCACCCGGGACTCCTATAATTCACCCCTCCACTTT. The rearrangement links TRBV7-8 to TRBJ1-6; D uncertain. The CDR3 has 16 amino acids. V shed 6 bases and J shed 0 bases, with 12 bases lying between them. CDR1 SGHVS and CDR2 FQNEAQ come from the germline V gene.

The CDR3 here is CASSLYEVAGESSYEQYF. For the CDR3, the DNA is TGTGCCAGCAGCCTTTACGAGGTGGCCGGTGAGAGCTCCTACGAGCAGTACTTC. The chain employs TRBV4-2 and TRBJ2-7; no clear D gene. This CDR3 is 18 amino acids long. CDR1 and CDR2 from the germline V gene are LGHNA and YNFKEQ. V lost 4 bases and J 0 bases, leaving 22 bases between the germline ends.

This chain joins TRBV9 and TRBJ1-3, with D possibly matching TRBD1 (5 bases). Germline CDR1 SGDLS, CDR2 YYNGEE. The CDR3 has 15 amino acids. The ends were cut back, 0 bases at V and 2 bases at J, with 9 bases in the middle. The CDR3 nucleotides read TGTGCCAGCAGCGTAGACAGGCCAACTGGAAACACCATATATTTT. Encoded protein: CASSVDRPTGNTIYF.

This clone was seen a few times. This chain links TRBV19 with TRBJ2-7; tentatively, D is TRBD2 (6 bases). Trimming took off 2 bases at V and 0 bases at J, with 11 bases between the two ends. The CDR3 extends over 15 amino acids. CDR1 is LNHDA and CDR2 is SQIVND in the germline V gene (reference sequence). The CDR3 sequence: CASSINREASYEQYF. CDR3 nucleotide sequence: TGTGCCAGTAGTATAAATAGGGAGGCCTCCTACGAGCAGTACTTC.

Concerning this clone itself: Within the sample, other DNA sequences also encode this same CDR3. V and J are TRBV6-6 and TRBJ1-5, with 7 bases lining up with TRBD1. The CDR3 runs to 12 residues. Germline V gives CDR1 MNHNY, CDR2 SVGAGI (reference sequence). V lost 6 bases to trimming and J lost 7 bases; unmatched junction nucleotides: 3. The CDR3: CASSRRGQPQHF. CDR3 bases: TGTGCCAGCAGCCGCAGGGGGCAGCCCCAGCATTTT.

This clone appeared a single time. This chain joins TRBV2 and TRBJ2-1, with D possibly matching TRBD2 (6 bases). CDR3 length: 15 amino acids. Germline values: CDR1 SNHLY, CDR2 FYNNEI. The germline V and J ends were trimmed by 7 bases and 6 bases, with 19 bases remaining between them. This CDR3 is CASNVGGPSANEQFF. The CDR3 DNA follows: TGTGCCAGCAATGTCGGGGGACCTTCGGCCAATGAGCAGTTCTTC.

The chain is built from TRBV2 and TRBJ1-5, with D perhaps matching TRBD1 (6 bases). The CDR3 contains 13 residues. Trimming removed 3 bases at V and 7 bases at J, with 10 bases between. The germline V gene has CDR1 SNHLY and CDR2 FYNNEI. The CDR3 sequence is CASSDGGGQPQHF. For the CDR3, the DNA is TGTGCCAGCAGTGACGGCGGGGGCCAGCCCCAGCATTTT.

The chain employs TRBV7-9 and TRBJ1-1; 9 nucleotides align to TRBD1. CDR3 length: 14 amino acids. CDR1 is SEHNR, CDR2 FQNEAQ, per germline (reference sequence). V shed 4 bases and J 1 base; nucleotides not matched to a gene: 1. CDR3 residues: CASSWGQGNTEAFF. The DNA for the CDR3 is TGTGCCAGCAGCTGGGGACAGGGGAACACTGAAGCTTTCTTT.